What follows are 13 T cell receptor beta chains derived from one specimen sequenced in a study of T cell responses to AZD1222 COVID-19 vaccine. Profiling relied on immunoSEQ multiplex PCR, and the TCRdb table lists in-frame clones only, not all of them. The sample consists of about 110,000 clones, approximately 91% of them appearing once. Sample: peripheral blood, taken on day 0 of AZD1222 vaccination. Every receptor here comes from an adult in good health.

As DNA, the CDR3 is TGTGCCAGCAGCTTAGGGTTTTCAGGTGGGGCCAACGTCCTGACTTTC. It is translated as CASSLGFSGGANVLTF. This chain links TRBV7-2 with TRBJ2-6; the D is unclear. Looked up from germline, CDR1 is SGHTA and CDR2 is FQGNSA. Trimming removed 1 base from V and 3 bases from J, with 10 bases in between. The CDR3 runs 16 residues.

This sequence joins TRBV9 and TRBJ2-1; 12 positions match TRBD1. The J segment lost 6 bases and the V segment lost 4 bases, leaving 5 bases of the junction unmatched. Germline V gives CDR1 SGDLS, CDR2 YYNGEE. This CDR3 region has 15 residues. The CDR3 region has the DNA TGTGCCAGCAGCAAAGGGACAGGGGGCGGCAATGAGCAGTTCTTC. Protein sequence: CASSKGTGGGNEQFF.

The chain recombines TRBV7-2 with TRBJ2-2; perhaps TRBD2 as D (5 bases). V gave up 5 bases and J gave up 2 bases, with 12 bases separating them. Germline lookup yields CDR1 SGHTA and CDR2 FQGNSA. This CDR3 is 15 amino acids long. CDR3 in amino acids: CASSPLADNTGELFF. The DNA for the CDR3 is TGTGCCAGCAGCCCCCTAGCAGATAACACCGGGGAGCTGTTTTTT.

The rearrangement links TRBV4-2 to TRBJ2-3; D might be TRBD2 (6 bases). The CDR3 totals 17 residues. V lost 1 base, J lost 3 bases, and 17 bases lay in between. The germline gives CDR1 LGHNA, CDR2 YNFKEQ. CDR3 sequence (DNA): TGTGCCAGCAGCCAAGTGGGGAGCGGAGGGGCAACAGATACGCAGTATTTT. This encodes CASSQVGSGGATDTQYF.

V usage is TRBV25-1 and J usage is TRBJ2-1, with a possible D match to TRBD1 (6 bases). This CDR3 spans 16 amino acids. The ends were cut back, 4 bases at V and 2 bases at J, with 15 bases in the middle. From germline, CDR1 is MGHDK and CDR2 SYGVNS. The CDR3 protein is CASSGPFEGAYNEQFF. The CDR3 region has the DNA TGTGCCAGCAGTGGCCCTTTTGAGGGGGCCTACAATGAGCAGTTCTTC.

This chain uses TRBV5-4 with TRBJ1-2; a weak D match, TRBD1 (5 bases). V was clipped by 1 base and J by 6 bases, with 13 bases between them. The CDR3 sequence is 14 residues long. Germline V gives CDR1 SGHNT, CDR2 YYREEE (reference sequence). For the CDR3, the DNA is TGTGCCAGCAGCTTGTCGGGGACCTCGAATGGCTACACCTTC. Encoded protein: CASSLSGTSNGYTF. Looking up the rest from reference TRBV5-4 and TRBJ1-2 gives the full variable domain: ETGVTQSPTHLIKTRGQQVTLRCSSQSGHNTVSWYQQALGQGPQFIFQYYREEENGRGNFPPRFSGLQFPNYSSELNVNALELDDSALYLCASSLSGTSNGYTFGSGTRLTVV.

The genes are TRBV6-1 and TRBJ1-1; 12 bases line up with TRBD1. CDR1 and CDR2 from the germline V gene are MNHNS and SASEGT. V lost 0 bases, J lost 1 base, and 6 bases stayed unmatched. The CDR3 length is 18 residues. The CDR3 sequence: CASSEALGQGAWNTEAFF. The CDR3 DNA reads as TGTGCCAGCAGTGAAGCGCTGGGACAGGGGGCCTGGAACACTGAAGCTTTCTTT.

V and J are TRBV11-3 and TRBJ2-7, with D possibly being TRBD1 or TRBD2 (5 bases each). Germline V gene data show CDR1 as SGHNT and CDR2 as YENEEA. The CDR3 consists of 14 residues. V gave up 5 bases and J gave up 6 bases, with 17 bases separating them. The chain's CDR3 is CASSPGGGLLEQYV. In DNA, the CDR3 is TGTGCCAGCAGCCCCGGTGGGGGTCTCCTCGAGCAGTACGTC.

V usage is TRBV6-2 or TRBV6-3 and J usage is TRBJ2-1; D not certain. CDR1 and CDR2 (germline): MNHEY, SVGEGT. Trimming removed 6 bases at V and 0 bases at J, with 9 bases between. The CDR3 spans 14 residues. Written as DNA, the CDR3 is TGTGCCAGCAGCCAAGAGAGCTCCTACAATGAGCAGTTCTTC. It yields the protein CASSQESSYNEQFF.

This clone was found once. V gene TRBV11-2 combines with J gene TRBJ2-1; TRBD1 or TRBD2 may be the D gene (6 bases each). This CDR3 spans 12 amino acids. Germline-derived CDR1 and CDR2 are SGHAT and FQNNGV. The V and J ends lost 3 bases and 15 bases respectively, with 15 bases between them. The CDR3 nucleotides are TGTGCCAGCAGCTTGTCTCAGGGGAGGCCGTTCTTC. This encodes CASSLSQGRPFF.

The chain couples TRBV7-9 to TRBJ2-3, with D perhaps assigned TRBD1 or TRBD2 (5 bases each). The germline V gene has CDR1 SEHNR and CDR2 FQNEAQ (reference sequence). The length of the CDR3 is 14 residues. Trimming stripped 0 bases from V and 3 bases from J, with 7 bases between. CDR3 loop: CASSLAGVTDTQYF. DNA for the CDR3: TGTGCCAGCAGCTTAGCGGGGGTAACAGATACGCAGTATTTT.

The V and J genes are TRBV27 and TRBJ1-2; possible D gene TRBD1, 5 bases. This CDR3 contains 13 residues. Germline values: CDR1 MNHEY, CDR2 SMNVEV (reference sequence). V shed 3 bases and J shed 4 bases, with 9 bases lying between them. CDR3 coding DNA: TGTGCCAGCAGTTTCCGGGGACTCTATGGCTACACCTTC. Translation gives CASSFRGLYGYTF.

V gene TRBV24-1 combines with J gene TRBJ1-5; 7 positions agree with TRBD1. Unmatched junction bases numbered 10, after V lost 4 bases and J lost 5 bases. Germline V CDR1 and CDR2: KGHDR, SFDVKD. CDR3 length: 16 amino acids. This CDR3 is CATSDPTGNKDQPQHF. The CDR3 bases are TGTGCCACCAGTGACCCGACAGGGAACAAGGATCAGCCCCAGCATTTT.